The 5 T cell receptor beta chains reported below all come from one sample, sequenced in a study of cytomegalovirus exposure and HLA in healthy donors. In the PCR, 60 Vbeta and 13 Jbeta primers were used. The protocol was immunoSEQ multiplex PCR, while the TCRdb copy is restricted to in-frame clones and leaves out a portion. Among 95,000 to 100,000 clones listed, around 76% were seen once. The specimen was PBMCs. The source of these receptors is a man between 40 and 49 years old in good health and CMV-seropositive.

This chain links TRBV18 with TRBJ2-3; maybe TRBD2 (6 bases). CDR3 length: 15 amino acids. Germline V gives CDR1 KGHSH, CDR2 LQKENI. V lost 0 bases and J lost 3, with 10 bases in between. The CDR3 nucleotides are TGTGCCAGCTCACCACCCCTAGCGAGGACAGATACGCAGTATTTT. Translating it yields CASSPPLARTDTQYF.

This sequence joins TRBV6-5 and TRBJ2-7; 10 nucleotides line up with TRBD1. The CDR3 has 16 residues. After removal of 2 bases from V and 5 bases from J, the junction contained 9 bases not matched to a gene. Germline-derived CDR1 and CDR2 are MNHEY and SVGAGI. The CDR3 loop is CASSYRYRDRGNEQYF. In nucleotides, the CDR3 is TGTGCCAGCAGTTACCGTTACCGGGACAGGGGCAACGAGCAGTACTTC.

This clone turned up a few times. This rearrangement joins TRBV5-6 to TRBJ2-5; TRBD2 might be the D (5 bases). With 0 bases removed from V and 1 base from J, the gap between germline ends came to 13 bases. Per germline, CDR1 SGHDT and CDR2 YYEEEE. This CDR3 contains 16 residues. CDR3 region: CASSLGTRLFQETQYF. The CDR3 bases are TGTGCCAGCAGCTTGGGAACTAGGCTATTCCAAGAGACCCAGTACTTC.

This clone was detected only a few times. This chain connects TRBV7-2 to TRBJ2-1; D uncertain. Germline CDR1 SGHTA, CDR2 FQGNSA. The CDR3 covers 14 residues. Trimming took 1 base from V and 0 from J, leaving 4 bases between them. For the CDR3, the DNA is TGTGCCAGCAGCTTAGATAGCTCCTACAATGAGCAGTTCTTC. As protein: CASSLDSSYNEQFF.

The V call is TRBV19, the J call TRBJ2-7; 9 bases are shared with TRBD1. Germline CDR1 is LNHDA and CDR2 is SQIVND (reference sequence). The J segment lost 5 bases and the V segment lost 3 bases, leaving 11 bases of the junction unmatched. The CDR3 contains 16 residues. The CDR3 loop reads CASSISIDRGYDEQYF. The CDR3 nucleotides are TGTGCCAGTAGTATCTCCATCGACAGGGGGTACGACGAGCAGTACTTC.